These 14 T cell receptor beta chains share one sample of origin, sequenced in a study of CD8 T cells in ankylosing spondylitis. TCRdb passed the 5' RACE reads through MiXCR, listing each CDR3 protein once. Of 380,000 or so distinct CDR3 sequences in the sample, 20% to 25% were seen once. The sequenced sample was blood, either unsorted or a sorted T cell fraction (not recorded which). The receptors shown here come from a male donor with ankylosing spondylitis or in good health (not recorded which).

The CDR3: CASSQDEGDQETQYF. The DNA of the CDR3 is TGTGCCAGCAGCCAAGATGAGGGCGACCAAGAGACCCAGTACTTC. This chain joins TRBV4-2 and TRBJ2-5; D is perhaps TRBD2 (5 bases). The CDR3 runs to 15 residues. Trimming shortened V by 0 bases and J by 0 bases, and 8 bases separated the two germline ends. The V gene's germline CDR1 is LGHNA and CDR2 YNFKEQ.

Only a few counts were recorded for this clonotype. The chain links TRBV11-2 to TRBJ2-2, with D unclear. V was trimmed by 8 bases and J by 5 bases, leaving 9 bases between them. The CDR3 covers 12 residues. In germline, CDR1 is SGHAT, CDR2 FQNNGV. The CDR3 loop reads CASYDGTGELFF. CDR3 DNA: TGTGCCAGCTACGACGGGACCGGGGAGCTGTTTTTT.

J is TRBJ2-1 and V is TRBV6-5; D uncertain. The CDR3 runs to 14 residues. V was trimmed by 2 bases and J by 9 bases, leaving 14 bases between them. Germline V lookup: CDR1 MNHEY, CDR2 SVGAGI. CDR3 in DNA: TGTGCCAGCAGTTACACCTCCCTCTGGGGTGAGCAGTTCTTC. As protein: CASSYTSLWGEQFF.

The table lists this clonotype with a few counts. The V gene is TRBV4-1, the J gene TRBJ2-3, with a possible D match to TRBD2 (5 bases). There are 15 residues in the CDR3. CDR1 MGHRA and CDR2 YSYEKL come from the germline V gene. V was pared by 0 bases and J by 5 bases, with 12 bases between. CDR3 in DNA: TGCGCCAGCAGCCAAGAGCCAGGAGGTGGAGATACGCAGTATTTT. It codes for CASSQEPGGGDTQYF.

The rearrangement joins TRBV7-8 to TRBJ2-3; 8 bases match TRBD1. Germline V gene data show CDR1 as SGHVS and CDR2 as FQNEAQ. This CDR3 is built from 13 residues. This CDR3 reads CASQGEVADTQYF. The CDR3 region has the DNA TGTGCGTCACAGGGGGAGGTGGCAGATACGCAGTATTTT.

This clonotype was found a few times. The rearrangement uses TRBV12-3 or TRBV12-4 and TRBJ1-2; D is uncertain. This CDR3 has 14 amino acids. Trimming removed 1 base from V and 4 bases from J, with 10 bases in between. CDR3 nucleotide sequence: TGTGCCAGCAGTTTAGGGGTCCGGGGCTATGGCTACACCTTC. It yields the protein CASSLGVRGYGYTF.

This clonotype was counted ten times or more. The chain is built from TRBV12-3 or TRBV12-4 and TRBJ2-1; TRBD2 matches at 8 bases. The CDR3 length is 15 residues. With V trimmed by 8 bases and J by 1 base, 7 bases remained unmatched. In DNA, the CDR3 is TGTGCCAGCGCCGAAGGGACTAGATCCTACAATGAGCAGTTCTTC. Amino acids: CASAEGTRSYNEQFF.

V is TRBV12-3 or TRBV12-4 and J is TRBJ2-1, with TRBD2 identical over 8 bases. Losses at the gene ends were 3 bases for V and 5 bases for J; bases not matched to a gene: 3. The CDR3 spans 14 residues. The CDR3, as DNA: TGTGCCAGCAGTTTCCTCGGGGGGGACAATGAGCAGTTCTTC. It specifies CASSFLGGDNEQFF.

The V call is TRBV28, the J call TRBJ2-2; D is perhaps TRBD2 (5 bases). The V and J ends lost 6 bases and 1 base respectively, with 18 bases between them. CDR1 is MDHEN, CDR2 SYDVKM, per germline. This CDR3 is 17 amino acids long. CDR3 amino acids: CASSVNSVGVNTGELFF. The DNA for the CDR3 is TGTGCCAGCAGCGTAAACAGCGTCGGGGTGAACACCGGGGAGCTGTTTTTT.

The chain recombines TRBV6-5 with TRBJ2-3; 7 nucleotides agree with TRBD1. The CDR3 runs to 14 residues. The germline CDR1 and CDR2 sequences are MNHEY and SVGAGI. V shed 4 bases, J shed 6 bases, and the junction held 7 bases outside the gene matches. The DNA for the CDR3 is TGTGCCAGCAGTTGGGGACAGCTAGCCGATACGCAGTATTTT. The encoded protein is CASSWGQLADTQYF.

This clonotype was observed a few times. The chain employs TRBV29-1 and TRBJ2-7; tentatively, D is TRBD2 (5 bases). CDR1 SQVTM and CDR2 ANQGSEA come from the germline V gene. Trimming took 4 bases from V and 0 from J, leaving 10 bases between them. This CDR3 region has 13 residues. CDR3: CSVVEDPSYEQYF. For the CDR3, the DNA is TGCAGCGTTGTGGAGGATCCCTCCTACGAGCAGTACTTC.

The J gene is TRBJ2-7, the V gene TRBV10-2; D is perhaps TRBD1 (5 bases). This CDR3 is 13 amino acids long. V was cut by 7 bases and J by 2 bases, with 12 bases left in between. Germline CDR1 is WSHSY and CDR2 is SAAADI. CDR3 DNA sequence: TGCGCCAGCAAGACAGCTGGAACCTACGAGCAGTACTTC. Translation: CASKTAGTYEQYF.

This clonotype turned up a few times. The chain recombines TRBV5-1 with TRBJ2-5, with 8 nucleotides matching TRBD1. The germline CDR1 and CDR2 sequences are SGHRS and YFSETQ. The CDR3 extends over 14 amino acids. The V and J ends lost 6 bases and 5 bases, in that order; junction bases with no gene match: 9. The CDR3 nucleotides read TGCGCCAGCATCCCGACAGGGGAACAGGAGACCCAGTACTTC. Protein: CASIPTGEQETQYF.

The chain has TRBV9 and TRBJ2-2, with TRBD1 matching over 10 bases. The CDR3 covers 17 residues. From germline, CDR1 is SGDLS and CDR2 YYNGEE. V was clipped by 4 bases and J by 3 bases; unmatched bases: 9. CDR3 in DNA: TGTGCCAGCAGCAAAACCGGGACAGGGGCCTACACCGGGGAGCTGTTTTTT. Amino acids: CASSKTGTGAYTGELFF.